These 30 T cell receptor beta chains were all obtained from the same sample, sequenced in a study of blood T cell repertoires in COVID-19. The data were produced by immunoSEQ multiplex PCR, yet TCRdb's version contains in-frame clones alone and is incomplete. The sample lists roughly 300,000 clones; roughly 88% were seen once. The sample comprised peripheral blood. These receptors came from a woman aged 50 to 60 with acute or convalescent COVID-19.

V is TRBV3-1 (or the pseudogene TRBV3-2) and J is TRBJ1-3; D ambiguous. Trimming removed 3 bases from V and 1 base from J, with 4 bases in between. The CDR3 consists of 13 residues. Germline lookup yields CDR1 LGHDT and CDR2 YNNKEL (reference sequence). The CDR3 loop is CASSHLSGNTIYF. CDR3 in DNA: TGTGCCAGCAGCCACCTGTCTGGAAACACCATATATTTT.

This chain uses TRBV30 with TRBJ2-1, with unresolved D. The length of the CDR3 is 13 residues. Germline V gene sequence: CDR1 GTSNPN, CDR2 SVGIG (reference sequence). V lost 0 bases and J lost 4, with 7 bases in between. The CDR3 DNA reads TGTGCCTGGAGTGTCCAGGTTTACAATGAGCAGTTCTTC. This sequence encodes CAWSVQVYNEQFF.

This clone was seen more than once but under ten times. The chain has TRBV6-4 and TRBJ2-2, with TRBD1 as a possible D gene (6 bases). Trimming left V 4 bases short and J 2 bases short, with 17 bases between. The germline CDR1 and CDR2 sequences are MRHNA and SNTAGT. This CDR3 has 17 amino acids. This CDR3 reads CASSGVRKGVNTGELFF. The CDR3 DNA reads TGTGCCAGCAGTGGTGTAAGGAAGGGGGTAAACACCGGGGAGCTGTTTTTT.

This clone came up once. The chain is built from TRBV24-1 and TRBJ2-5, with 10 bases fitting TRBD2. Looked up from germline, CDR1 is KGHDR and CDR2 is SFDVKD. The V segment lost 4 bases and the J segment 5 bases; nucleotides outside the gene matches: 3. The CDR3 sequence is 14 residues long. The CDR3 loop is CATSDLTSGETQYF. The DNA for the CDR3 is TGTGCCACCAGTGACTTGACTAGCGGGGAGACCCAGTACTTC.

The chain carries TRBV9 and TRBJ2-5; D is perhaps TRBD1 (6 bases). This CDR3 has 14 amino acids. Trimming cost V 4 bases and J 1 base, with 11 bases left between them. CDR1 and CDR2 from the germline V gene are SGDLS and YYNGEE. Here the CDR3 DNA reads TGTGCCAGCAGCCCCACAGGGCGCCAAGAGACCCAGTACTTC. Its translation is CASSPTGRQETQYF.

The CDR3 loop is CASSLTPGQGNNEQFF. The CDR3 nucleotides are TGTGCCAGCAGCTTAACCCCCGGACAGGGAAACAATGAGCAGTTCTTC. J is TRBJ2-1 and V is TRBV7-3, with TRBD1 matching over 8 bases. The CDR3 is 16 residues long. Unmatched junction bases numbered 6, after V lost 0 bases and J lost 5 bases. The germline V gene has CDR1 SGHTA and CDR2 FQGTGA.

This chain links TRBV25-1 with TRBJ2-1; possible D gene TRBD2, 6 bases. The ends were cut back, 6 bases at V and 5 bases at J, with 14 bases in the middle. The V gene's germline CDR1 is MGHDK and CDR2 SYGVNS. This CDR3 region has 14 residues. CDR3 in amino acids: CASRAQRGNNEQFF. CDR3 in DNA: TGTGCCAGCAGGGCGCAACGGGGGAACAATGAGCAGTTCTTC. Combining the CDR3 with reference TRBV25-1 and TRBJ2-1 gives the whole variable domain EADIYQTPRYLVIGTGKKITLECSQTMGHDKMYWYQQDPGMELHLIHYSYGVNSTEKGDLSSESTVSRIRTEHFPLTLESARPSHTSQYLCASRAQRGNNEQFFGPGTRLTVL.

V is TRBV9 and J is TRBJ2-5, with 7 nucleotides matching TRBD1. V was clipped by 2 bases and J by 2 bases; unmatched bases: 6. Germline V gives CDR1 SGDLS, CDR2 YYNGEE. The CDR3 runs to 15 residues. The CDR3 DNA sequence: TGTGCCAGCAGCGTCTTAGGGGGCCAACAAGAGACCCAGTACTTC. It translates to CASSVLGGQQETQYF.

V is TRBV28 and J is TRBJ1-2, with 8 bases that match TRBD1. The V segment lost 6 bases and the J segment 8 bases; nucleotides outside the gene matches: 11. The germline V gene encodes CDR1 MDHEN and CDR2 SYDVKM. This CDR3 has 14 residues. The CDR3: CASSLGQGRSGYTF. The CDR3 coding sequence is TGTGCCAGCAGCTTAGGACAGGGACGGTCAGGCTACACCTTC.

This clone has just a few counts. The rearrangement uses TRBV4-2 and TRBJ2-7; D might be TRBD2 (6 bases). The CDR3 sequence is 15 residues long. The germline V and J ends were trimmed by 4 bases and 6 bases, with 19 bases remaining between them. Germline CDR1 reads LGHNA; CDR2 reads YNFKEQ. CDR3 coding DNA: TGTGCCAGCAGCCTTGGGAGTTCCACCGGGGGCGAGCAGTACTTC. This gives the protein CASSLGSSTGGEQYF.

This chain uses TRBV19 with TRBJ1-4, with TRBD1 identical over 8 bases. The CDR3 has 14 amino acids. CDR1 is LNHDA, CDR2 SQIVND, per germline (reference sequence). V trimming: 9 bases; J trimming: 3 bases; junction bases outside the gene matches: 6. CDR3 in DNA: TGTGCCAGCAGAGACAGGGGACCTAATGAAAAACTGTTTTTT. Translating gives CASRDRGPNEKLFF.

This clone was found once. This chain links TRBV7-8 with TRBJ2-2; D not certain. The CDR3 totals 14 residues. V was shortened by 1 base and J by 2 bases, with 5 bases between the two germline ends. From germline, CDR1 is SGHVS and CDR2 FQNEAQ. The CDR3 loop reads CASSLGANTGELFF. Here the CDR3 DNA reads TGTGCCAGCAGCTTAGGAGCTAACACCGGGGAGCTGTTTTTT.

The chain links TRBV7-2 to TRBJ2-7; perhaps TRBD1 as D (6 bases). Trimming stripped 5 bases from V and 0 bases from J, with 11 bases between. From germline, CDR1 is SGHTA and CDR2 FQGNSA. The length of the CDR3 is 14 residues. Here the CDR3 reads CASSADRSSYEQYF. In DNA form, the CDR3 reads TGTGCCAGCAGCGCTGACAGGAGCTCCTACGAGCAGTACTTC.

The chain recombines TRBV5-5 with TRBJ1-2; TRBD1 matches 8 bases. V shed 4 bases, J shed 5 bases, and the junction held 19 bases outside the gene matches. Germline CDR1 reads SGHKS; CDR2 reads YYEKEE (reference sequence). The CDR3 sequence is 18 residues long. CDR3: CASSPNSPVAGGFYGYTF. The CDR3 nucleotides are TGTGCCAGCAGCCCAAACAGTCCCGTCGCAGGGGGCTTTTATGGCTACACCTTC.

This rearrangement joins TRBV27 to TRBJ2-1; possible D gene TRBD2, 5 bases. The CDR3 totals 17 residues. Between the trimmed V and J ends, which lost 11 bases and 5 bases, there was a span of 28 bases. The germline V gene has CDR1 MNHEY and CDR2 SMNVEV (reference sequence). The chain's CDR3 is CAYNVGSESRVHNEQFF. DNA for the CDR3: TGTGCCTACAATGTGGGTAGCGAATCAAGGGTACACAATGAGCAGTTCTTC.

This clone appeared a few times. The J gene is TRBJ1-3, the V gene TRBV6-6; D may be TRBD1 (5 bases). Germline assignment: CDR1 MNHNY and CDR2 SVGAGI (reference sequence). The CDR3 has 14 residues. With 4 bases removed from V and 3 bases from J, the gap between germline ends came to 10 bases. The CDR3 coding sequence is TGTGCCAGCAGTTTGGGGGGAGGTGGAAACACCATATATTTT. Its protein product is CASSLGGGGNTIYF.

The chain recombines TRBV29-1 with TRBJ1-5; TRBD1 might be the D (5 bases). V was clipped by 6 bases and J by 7 bases, with 13 bases between them. The CDR3 contains 12 residues. Germline V gene lookup returns CDR1 SQVTM and CDR2 ANQGSEA. The CDR3 here is CSVGNRYQPQHF. CDR3 DNA: TGCAGCGTGGGGAACAGGTACCAGCCCCAGCATTTT.

This clone was detected a few times. The chain uses TRBV5-1 and TRBJ2-2; possibly TRBD2 for D (6 bases). Germline values: CDR1 SGHRS, CDR2 YFSETQ. Trimming took off 8 bases at V and 5 bases at J, with 25 bases between the two ends. This CDR3 has 17 amino acids. The CDR3 DNA sequence: TGCGCCAGTTCCGCGGGGAGTATAGAAGCCTTAACCGGGGAGCTGTTTTTT. It specifies CASSAGSIEALTGELFF.

The chain has TRBV10-2 and TRBJ2-1; a weak D match, TRBD1 (7 bases). The V end was cut by 4 bases, the J end by 9 bases, with 19 bases between. Germline lookup yields CDR1 WSHSY and CDR2 SAAADI. The CDR3 has 15 amino acids. The chain's CDR3 is CASSVGGQSIGEQFF. Here the CDR3 DNA reads TGCGCCAGCAGTGTCGGGGGACAGTCCATAGGTGAGCAGTTCTTC.

The chain recombines TRBV5-1 with TRBJ2-2, with no clear D. CDR1 is SGHRS, CDR2 YFSETQ, per germline. V gave up 0 bases and J gave up 0 bases, with 9 bases separating them. The CDR3 runs to 16 residues. CDR3 in amino acids: CASSLAARANTGELFF. CDR3 coding DNA: TGCGCCAGCAGCTTGGCGGCACGGGCGAACACCGGGGAGCTGTTTTTT.

This rearrangement joins TRBV28 to TRBJ1-6; perhaps TRBD1 as D (6 bases). This CDR3 region has 16 residues. From germline, CDR1 is MDHEN and CDR2 SYDVKM. V dropped 6 bases and J dropped 7 bases, with 19 bases sitting between them. Here the CDR3 reads CASRPGHSSRNSPLHF. Here the CDR3 DNA reads TGTGCCAGCAGACCGGGACATTCGAGTCGGAATTCACCCCTCCACTTT.

This clone appeared once. The rearrangement joins TRBV12-3 or TRBV12-4 to TRBJ2-5; D not certain. V dropped 2 bases and J dropped 5 bases, with 3 bases sitting between them. The CDR3 is made up of 11 amino acids. CDR3 in amino acids: CASSLRETQYF. CDR3 bases: TGTGCCAGCAGTTTACGGGAGACCCAGTACTTC.

The chain uses TRBV4-1 and TRBJ1-2, with D maybe TRBD1 (6 bases). Germline values: CDR1 MGHRA, CDR2 YSYEKL. V was trimmed by 1 base and J by 1 base, leaving 31 bases between them. This CDR3 comprises 22 residues. The CDR3, as DNA: TGCGCCAGCAGCCAAGGATTGAGGGGGACGGCCCCTCGGCGAGGAGGTAACTATGGCTACACCTTC. It yields the protein CASSQGLRGTAPRRGGNYGYTF.

The J gene is TRBJ2-7, the V gene TRBV7-2; 8 bases fit TRBD1. Germline assignment: CDR1 SGHTA and CDR2 FQGNSA. The CDR3 has 15 residues. With V trimmed by 5 bases and J by 2 bases, 8 bases remained unmatched. The CDR3 here is CASSVTGVYPYEQYF. CDR3 nucleotides: TGTGCCAGCAGCGTGACAGGGGTCTACCCCTACGAGCAGTACTTC. Based on the CDR3 plus reference TRBV7-2 and TRBJ2-7, the full variable domain is GAGVSQSPSNKVTEKGKDVELRCDPISGHTALYWYRQSLGQGLEFLIYFQGNSAPDKSGLPSDRFSAERTGGSVSTLTIQRTQQEDSAVYLCASSVTGVYPYEQYFGPGTRLTVT.

This clone was picked up one time. This rearrangement joins TRBV5-4 to TRBJ2-7; the D gene is possibly TRBD1 (5 bases). This CDR3 is built from 13 residues. Trimming pared 4 bases from V and 5 bases from J, leaving 13 bases between. Germline V lookup: CDR1 SGHNT, CDR2 YYREEE (reference sequence). The CDR3 is CASSQGEHNEQYF. DNA of the CDR3: TGTGCCAGCAGCCAAGGGGAACATAACGAGCAGTACTTC. Based on the CDR3 plus reference TRBV5-4 and TRBJ2-7, the full variable domain is ETGVTQSPTHLIKTRGQQVTLRCSSQSGHNTVSWYQQALGQGPQFIFQYYREEENGRGNFPPRFSGLQFPNYSSELNVNALELDDSALYLCASSQGEHNEQYFGPGTRLTVT.

This chain uses TRBV7-9 with TRBJ2-7; 10 bases line up with TRBD1. The CDR3 is made up of 16 amino acids. Unmatched junction bases numbered 9, after V lost 7 bases and J lost 0 bases. Germline-derived CDR1 and CDR2 are SEHNR and FQNEAQ (reference sequence). CDR3 coding DNA: TGTGCCAGCACCTTCGGGACAGGGGCCTTCTCCTACGAGCAGTACTTC. Residues: CASTFGTGAFSYEQYF.

J is TRBJ1-1 and V is TRBV6-2 or TRBV6-3, with 9 bases matching TRBD1. With V trimmed by 4 bases and J by 1 base, 7 bases remained unmatched. Germline V lookup: CDR1 MNHEY, CDR2 SVGEGT. The length of the CDR3 is 16 residues. The CDR3 region is CASSLTGGSWNTEAFF. CDR3 nucleotides: TGTGCCAGCAGTTTAACAGGGGGCTCGTGGAACACTGAAGCTTTCTTT.

The CDR3 DNA sequence: TGTGCCACCAGTGATACTAGCGGGAGATCCTACAATGAGCAGTTCTTC. Translated: CATSDTSGRSYNEQFF. The rearrangement uses TRBV24-1 and TRBJ2-1, with 11 nucleotides matching TRBD2. The CDR3 runs 16 residues. J lost 1 base, V lost 3 bases, and 1 base had no gene match. CDR1 and CDR2 (germline): KGHDR, SFDVKD.

The V and J genes are TRBV9 and TRBJ2-1; TRBD2 aligns across 8 bases. The CDR3 has 16 amino acids. J gave up 3 bases and V 0 bases, and 5 bases lay outside the gene matches. CDR1 and CDR2 (germline): SGDLS, YYNGEE. CDR3: CASSVDVTSVYNEQFF. CDR3 nucleotides: TGTGCCAGCAGCGTAGACGTGACTAGCGTCTACAATGAGCAGTTCTTC.

J is TRBJ2-7 and V is TRBV9; a weak D match, TRBD1 (5 bases). Germline V gives CDR1 SGDLS, CDR2 YYNGEE. The CDR3 runs to 15 residues. Trimming removed 4 bases at V and 2 bases at J, with 16 bases between. The CDR3 DNA is TGTGCCAGCAGCCCCCGAGGACAAACCACCTACGAGCAGTACTTC. Translated: CASSPRGQTTYEQYF.